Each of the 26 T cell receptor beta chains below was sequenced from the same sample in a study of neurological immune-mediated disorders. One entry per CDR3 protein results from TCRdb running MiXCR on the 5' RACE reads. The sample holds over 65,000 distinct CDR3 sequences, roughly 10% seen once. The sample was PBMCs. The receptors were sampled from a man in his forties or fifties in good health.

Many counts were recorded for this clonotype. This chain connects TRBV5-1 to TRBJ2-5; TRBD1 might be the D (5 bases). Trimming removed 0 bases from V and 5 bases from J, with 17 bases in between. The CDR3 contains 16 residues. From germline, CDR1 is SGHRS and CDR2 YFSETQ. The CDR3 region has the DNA TGCGCCAGCAGCTTGGCCGGCAGAGACAGCATGGAGACCCAGTACTTC. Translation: CASSLAGRDSMETQYF.

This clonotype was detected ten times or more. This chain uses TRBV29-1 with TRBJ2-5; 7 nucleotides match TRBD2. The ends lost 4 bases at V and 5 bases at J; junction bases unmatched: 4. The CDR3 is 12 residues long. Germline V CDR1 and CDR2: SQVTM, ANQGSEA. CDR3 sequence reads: CSVGEGLETQYF. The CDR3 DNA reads TGCAGCGTTGGGGAGGGTCTGGAGACCCAGTACTTC.

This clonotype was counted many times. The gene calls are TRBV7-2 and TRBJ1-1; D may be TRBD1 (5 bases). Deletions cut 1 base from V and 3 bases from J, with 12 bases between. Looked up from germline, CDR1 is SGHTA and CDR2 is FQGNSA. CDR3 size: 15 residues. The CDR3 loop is CASSLGGGYDTEAFF. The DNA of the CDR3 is TGTGCCAGCAGCTTAGGGGGGGGTTACGACACTGAAGCTTTCTTT.

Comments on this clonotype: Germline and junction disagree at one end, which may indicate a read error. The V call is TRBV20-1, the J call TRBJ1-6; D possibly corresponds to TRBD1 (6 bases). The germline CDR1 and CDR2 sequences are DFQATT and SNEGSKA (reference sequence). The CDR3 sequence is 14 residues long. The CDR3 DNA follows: TGCAGTGCTACAGAACAGGGAAGGAATTCACCCATCAACTTT. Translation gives CSATEQGRNSPINF.

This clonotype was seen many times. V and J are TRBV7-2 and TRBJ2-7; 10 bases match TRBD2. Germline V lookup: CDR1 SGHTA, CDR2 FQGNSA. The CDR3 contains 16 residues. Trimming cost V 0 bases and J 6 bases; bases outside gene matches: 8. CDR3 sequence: CASSLAPSGRATEQYF. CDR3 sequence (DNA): TGTGCCAGCAGCTTAGCTCCCAGCGGGAGGGCCACCGAGCAGTACTTC.

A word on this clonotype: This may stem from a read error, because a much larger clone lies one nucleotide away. The CDR3 loop reads CASTKNRQDERFF. The CDR3 region has the DNA TGCGCCAGCACCAAAAACAGGCAGGATGAGCGGTTCTTC. This rearrangement joins TRBV5-1 to TRBJ2-1; possibly TRBD1 for D (5 bases). This CDR3 contains 13 residues. Germline V lookup: CDR1 SGHRS, CDR2 YFSETQ.

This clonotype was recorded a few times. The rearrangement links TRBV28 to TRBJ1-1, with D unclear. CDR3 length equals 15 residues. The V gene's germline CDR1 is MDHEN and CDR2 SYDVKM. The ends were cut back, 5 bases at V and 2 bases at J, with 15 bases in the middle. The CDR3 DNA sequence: TGTGCCAGCAGTGAATTGAGTGGGCGAAACACTGAAGCTTTCTTT. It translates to CASSELSGRNTEAFF.

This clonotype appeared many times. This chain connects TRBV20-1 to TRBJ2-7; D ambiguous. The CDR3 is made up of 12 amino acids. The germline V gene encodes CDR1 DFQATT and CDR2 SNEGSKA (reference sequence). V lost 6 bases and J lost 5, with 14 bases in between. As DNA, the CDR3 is TGCAGTGCACCGACTGGTGGGGACGAGCAGTACTTC. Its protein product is CSAPTGGDEQYF.

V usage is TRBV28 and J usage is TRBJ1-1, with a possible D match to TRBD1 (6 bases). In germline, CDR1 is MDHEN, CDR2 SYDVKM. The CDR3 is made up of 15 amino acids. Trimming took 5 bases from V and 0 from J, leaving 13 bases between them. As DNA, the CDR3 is TGTGCCAGCAGTGCCTGGGGGACAATGAACACTGAAGCTTTCTTT. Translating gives CASSAWGTMNTEAFF.

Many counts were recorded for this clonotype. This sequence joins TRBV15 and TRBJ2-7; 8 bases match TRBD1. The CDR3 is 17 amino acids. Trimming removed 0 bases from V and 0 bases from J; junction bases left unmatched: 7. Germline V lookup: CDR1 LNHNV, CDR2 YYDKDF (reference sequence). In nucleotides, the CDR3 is TGTGCCACCAGCAGAGATCGGGGACAGGCGAGCTCCTACGAGCAGTACTTC. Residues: CATSRDRGQASSYEQYF.

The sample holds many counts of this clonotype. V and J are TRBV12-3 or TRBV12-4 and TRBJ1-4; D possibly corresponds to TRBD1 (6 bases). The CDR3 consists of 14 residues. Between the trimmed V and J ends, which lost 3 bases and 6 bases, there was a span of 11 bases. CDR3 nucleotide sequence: TGTGCCAGCAGTTTCCGGGACACCTATGAAAAACTGTTTTTT. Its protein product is CASSFRDTYEKLFF.

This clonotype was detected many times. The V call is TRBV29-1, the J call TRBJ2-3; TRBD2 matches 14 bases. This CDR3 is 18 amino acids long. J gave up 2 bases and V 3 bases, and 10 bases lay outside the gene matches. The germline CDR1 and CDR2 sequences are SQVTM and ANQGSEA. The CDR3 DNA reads TGCAGCGTTGAGGGACAGGGACTAGCGGGAGTCCCCACAGATACGCAGTATTTT. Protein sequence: CSVEGQGLAGVPTDTQYF.

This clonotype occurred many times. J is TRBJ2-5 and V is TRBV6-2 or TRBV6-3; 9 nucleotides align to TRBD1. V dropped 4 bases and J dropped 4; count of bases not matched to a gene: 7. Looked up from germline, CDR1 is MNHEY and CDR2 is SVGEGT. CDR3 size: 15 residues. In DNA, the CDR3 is TGTGCCAGCAGTTTCCCCGGGACAGGGATAGAGACCCAGTACTTC. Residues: CASSFPGTGIETQYF.

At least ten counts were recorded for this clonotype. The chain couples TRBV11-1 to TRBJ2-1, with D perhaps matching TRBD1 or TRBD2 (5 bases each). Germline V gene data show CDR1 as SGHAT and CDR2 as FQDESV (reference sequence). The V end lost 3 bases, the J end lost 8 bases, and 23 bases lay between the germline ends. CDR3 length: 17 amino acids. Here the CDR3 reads CASSLGPPGPRIYEQFF. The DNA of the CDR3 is TGTGCCAGCAGCTTGGGCCCCCCGGGACCGCGGATCTATGAGCAGTTCTTC. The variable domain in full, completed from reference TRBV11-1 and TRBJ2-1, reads EAEVAQSPRYKITEKSQAVAFWCDPISGHATLYWYRQILGQGPELLVQFQDESVVDDSQLPKDRFSAERLKGVDSTLKIQPAELGDSAMYLCASSLGPPGPRIYEQFFGPGTRLTVL.

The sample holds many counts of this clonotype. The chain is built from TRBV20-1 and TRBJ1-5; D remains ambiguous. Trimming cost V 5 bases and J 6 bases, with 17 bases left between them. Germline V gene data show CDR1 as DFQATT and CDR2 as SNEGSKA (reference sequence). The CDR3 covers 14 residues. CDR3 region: CSAPRVSEGQPQHF. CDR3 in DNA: TGCAGTGCTCCCCGGGTTTCAGAAGGTCAGCCCCAGCATTTT.

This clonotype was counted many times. The CDR3 loop is CASSSLSGGAPDTQYF. The CDR3 DNA sequence: TGCGCCAGCAGTTCCCTTAGCGGGGGGGCCCCAGATACGCAGTATTTT. The chain uses TRBV10-2 and TRBJ2-3, with 11 bases matching TRBD2. CDR1 is WSHSY and CDR2 is SAAADI in the germline V gene. The CDR3 extends over 16 amino acids. V lost 5 bases, J lost 4 bases, and 8 bases stayed unmatched.

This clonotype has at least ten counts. As DNA, the CDR3 is TGCGCCAGCAGCTTGGGGGACAGGGACGAGCAGTACTTC. Its translation is CASSLGDRDEQYF. The chain recombines TRBV5-1 with TRBJ2-7; 9 bases map to TRBD1. CDR1 is SGHRS and CDR2 is YFSETQ in the germline V gene. The CDR3 runs to 13 residues. V shed 0 bases, J shed 5 bases, and the junction held 0 bases outside the gene matches.

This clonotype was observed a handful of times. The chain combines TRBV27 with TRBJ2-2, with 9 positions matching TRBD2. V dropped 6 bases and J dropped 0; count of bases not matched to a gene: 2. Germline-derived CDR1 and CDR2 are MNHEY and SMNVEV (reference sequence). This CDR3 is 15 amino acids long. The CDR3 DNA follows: TGTGCCAGCAGACTAGCGGGCGCGAACACCGGGGAGCTGTTTTTT. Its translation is CASRLAGANTGELFF.

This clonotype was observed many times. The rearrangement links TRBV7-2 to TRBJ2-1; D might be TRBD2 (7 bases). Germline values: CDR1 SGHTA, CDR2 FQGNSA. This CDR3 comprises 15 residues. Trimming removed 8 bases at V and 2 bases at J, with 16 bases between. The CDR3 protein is CASQGWREPYNEQFF. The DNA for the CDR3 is TGTGCCAGCCAGGGGTGGCGGGAGCCCTACAATGAGCAGTTCTTC. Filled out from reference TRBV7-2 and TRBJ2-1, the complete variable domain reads GAGVSQSPSNKVTEKGKDVELRCDPISGHTALYWYRQSLGQGLEFLIYFQGNSAPDKSGLPSDRFSAERTGGSVSTLTIQRTQQEDSAVYLCASQGWREPYNEQFFGPGTRLTVL.

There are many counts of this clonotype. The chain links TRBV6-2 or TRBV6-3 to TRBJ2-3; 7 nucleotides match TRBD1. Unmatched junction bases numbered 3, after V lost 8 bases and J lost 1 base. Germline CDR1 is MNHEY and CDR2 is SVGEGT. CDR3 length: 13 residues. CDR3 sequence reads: CASEDRGTDTQYF. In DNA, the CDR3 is TGTGCCAGCGAAGACAGGGGCACAGATACGCAGTATTTT.

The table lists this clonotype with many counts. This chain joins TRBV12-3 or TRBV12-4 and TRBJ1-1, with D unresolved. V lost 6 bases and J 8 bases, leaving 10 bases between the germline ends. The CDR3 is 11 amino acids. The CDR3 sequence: CASSRTVEAFF. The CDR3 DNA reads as TGTGCCAGCAGCCGGACGGTCGAAGCTTTCTTT.

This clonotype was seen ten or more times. This CDR3 reads CSASSTGISGYTF. The CDR3 DNA reads TGCAGTGCTAGCTCGACAGGGATCAGTGGCTACACCTTC. V is TRBV20-1 and J is TRBJ1-2; 7 bases match TRBD1. This CDR3 is built from 13 residues. Germline trimming cut 3 bases from V and 7 bases from J; bases unmatched to any gene: 8. The germline V gene encodes CDR1 DFQATT and CDR2 SNEGSKA (reference sequence).

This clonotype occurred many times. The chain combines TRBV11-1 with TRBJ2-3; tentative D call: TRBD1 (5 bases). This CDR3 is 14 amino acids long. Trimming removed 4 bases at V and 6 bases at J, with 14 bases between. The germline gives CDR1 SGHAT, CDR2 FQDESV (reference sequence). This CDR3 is CASSSLGDPDTQYF. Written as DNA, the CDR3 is TGTGCCAGCAGCTCCCTAGGGGATCCGGATACGCAGTATTTT. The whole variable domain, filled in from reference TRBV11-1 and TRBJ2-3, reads EAEVAQSPRYKITEKSQAVAFWCDPISGHATLYWYRQILGQGPELLVQFQDESVVDDSQLPKDRFSAERLKGVDSTLKIQPAELGDSAMYLCASSSLGDPDTQYFGPGTRLTVL.

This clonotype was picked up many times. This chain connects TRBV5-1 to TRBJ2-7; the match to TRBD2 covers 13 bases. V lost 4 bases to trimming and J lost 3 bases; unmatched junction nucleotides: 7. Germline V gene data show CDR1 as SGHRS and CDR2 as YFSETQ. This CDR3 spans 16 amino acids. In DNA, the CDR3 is TGCGCCAGCAGCCCTGGGACTAGCGGGGTTCTCTACGAGCAGTACTTC. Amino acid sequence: CASSPGTSGVLYEQYF.

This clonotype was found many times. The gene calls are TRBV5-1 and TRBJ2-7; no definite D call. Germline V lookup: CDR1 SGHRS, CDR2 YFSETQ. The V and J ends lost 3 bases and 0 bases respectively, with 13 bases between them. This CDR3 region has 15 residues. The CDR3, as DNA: TGCGCCAGCAGCTATTATACGGGTAGCTCCTACGAGCAGTACTTC. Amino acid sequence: CASSYYTGSSYEQYF. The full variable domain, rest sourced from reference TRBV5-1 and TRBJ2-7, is KAGVTQTPRYLIKTRGQQVTLSCSPISGHRSVSWYQQTPGQGLQFLFEYFSETQRNKGNFPGRFSGRQFSNSRSEMNVSTLELGDSALYLCASSYYTGSSYEQYFGPGTRLTVT.

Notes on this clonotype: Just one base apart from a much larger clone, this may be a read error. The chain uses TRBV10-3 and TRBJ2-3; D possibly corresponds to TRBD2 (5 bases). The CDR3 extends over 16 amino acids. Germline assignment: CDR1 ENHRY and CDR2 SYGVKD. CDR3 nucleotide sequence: TGTGTCATCAGTGTTGGTCTTCGGGGAGCACGAGATACGCAGTATTTT. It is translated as CVISVGLRGARDTQYF.